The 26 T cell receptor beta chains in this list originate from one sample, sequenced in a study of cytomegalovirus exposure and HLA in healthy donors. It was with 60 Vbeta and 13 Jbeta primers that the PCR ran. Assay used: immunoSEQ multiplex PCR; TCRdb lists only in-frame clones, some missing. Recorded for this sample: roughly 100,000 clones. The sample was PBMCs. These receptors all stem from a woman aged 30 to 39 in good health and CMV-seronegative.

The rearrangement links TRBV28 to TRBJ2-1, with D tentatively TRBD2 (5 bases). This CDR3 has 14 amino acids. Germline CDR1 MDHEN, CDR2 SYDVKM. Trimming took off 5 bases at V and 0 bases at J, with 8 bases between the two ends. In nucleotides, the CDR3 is TGTGCCAGCAGTCCTAGCCTCTCCTACAATGAGCAGTTCTTC. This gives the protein CASSPSLSYNEQFF.

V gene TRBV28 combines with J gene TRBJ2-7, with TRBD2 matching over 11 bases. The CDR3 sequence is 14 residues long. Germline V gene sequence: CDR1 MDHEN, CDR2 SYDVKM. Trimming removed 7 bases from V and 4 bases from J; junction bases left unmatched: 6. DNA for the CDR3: TGTGCCAGCACCCCGGGACTAGCGGTATACGAGCAGTACTTC. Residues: CASTPGLAVYEQYF.

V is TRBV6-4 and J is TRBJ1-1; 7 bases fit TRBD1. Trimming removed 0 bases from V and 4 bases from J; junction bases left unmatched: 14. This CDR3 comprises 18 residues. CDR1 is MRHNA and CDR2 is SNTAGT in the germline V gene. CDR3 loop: CASSDSSGGIDRGTEAFF. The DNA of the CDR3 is TGTGCCAGCAGTGACTCCTCAGGGGGAATCGACCGAGGCACTGAAGCTTTCTTT.

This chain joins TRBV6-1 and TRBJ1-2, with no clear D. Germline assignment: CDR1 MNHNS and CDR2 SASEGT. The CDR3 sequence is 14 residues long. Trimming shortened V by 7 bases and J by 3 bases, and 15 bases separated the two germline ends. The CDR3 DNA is TGTGCCAGCATCTTGGGTGCGGCCTACTATGGCTACACCTTC. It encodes CASILGAAYYGYTF.

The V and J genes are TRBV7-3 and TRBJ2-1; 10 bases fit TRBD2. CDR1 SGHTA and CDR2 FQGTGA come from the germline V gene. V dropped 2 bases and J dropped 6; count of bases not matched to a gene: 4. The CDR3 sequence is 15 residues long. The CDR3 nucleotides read TGTGCCAGCAGCTTAGCTAGCGGGGGTCCCAATGAGCAGTTCTTC. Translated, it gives CASSLASGGPNEQFF.

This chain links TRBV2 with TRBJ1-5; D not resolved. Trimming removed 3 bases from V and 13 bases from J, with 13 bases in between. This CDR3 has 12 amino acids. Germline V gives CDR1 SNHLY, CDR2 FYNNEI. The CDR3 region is CASSERRRRQHF. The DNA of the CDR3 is TGTGCCAGCAGTGAGAGGCGGAGAAGACAGCATTTT.

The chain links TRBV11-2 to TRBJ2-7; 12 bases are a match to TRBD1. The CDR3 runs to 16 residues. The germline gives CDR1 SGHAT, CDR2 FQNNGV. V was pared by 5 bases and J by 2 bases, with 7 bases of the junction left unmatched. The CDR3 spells CASSPLRDRGPYEQYF. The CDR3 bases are TGTGCCAGCAGCCCACTGAGGGACAGGGGGCCCTACGAGCAGTACTTC. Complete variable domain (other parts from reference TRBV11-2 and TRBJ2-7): EAGVAQSPRYKIIEKRQSVAFWCNPISGHATLYWYQQILGQGPKLLIQFQNNGVVDDSQLPKDRFSAERLKGVDSTLKIQPAKLEDSAVYLCASSPLRDRGPYEQYFGPGTRLTVT.

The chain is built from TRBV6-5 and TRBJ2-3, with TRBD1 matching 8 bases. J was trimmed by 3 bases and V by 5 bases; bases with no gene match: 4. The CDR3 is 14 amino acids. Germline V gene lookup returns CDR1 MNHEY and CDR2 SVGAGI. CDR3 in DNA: TGTGCCAGCAGTGAGAGACAGGGGACAGATACGCAGTATTTT. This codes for CASSERQGTDTQYF.

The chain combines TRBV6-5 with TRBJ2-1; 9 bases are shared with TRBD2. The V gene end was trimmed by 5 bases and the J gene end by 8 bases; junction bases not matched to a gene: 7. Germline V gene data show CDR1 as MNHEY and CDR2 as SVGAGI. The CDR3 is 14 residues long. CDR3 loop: CASSRAGGPHEQFF. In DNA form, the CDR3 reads TGTGCCAGCAGTCGGGCGGGAGGGCCACATGAGCAGTTCTTC.

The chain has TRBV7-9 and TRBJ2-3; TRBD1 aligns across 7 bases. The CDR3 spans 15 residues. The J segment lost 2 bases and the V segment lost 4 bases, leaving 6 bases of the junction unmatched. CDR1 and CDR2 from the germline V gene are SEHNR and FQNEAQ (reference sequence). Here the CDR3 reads CASSWGQLNTDTQYF. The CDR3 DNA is TGTGCCAGCAGCTGGGGACAGTTAAACACAGATACGCAGTATTTT.

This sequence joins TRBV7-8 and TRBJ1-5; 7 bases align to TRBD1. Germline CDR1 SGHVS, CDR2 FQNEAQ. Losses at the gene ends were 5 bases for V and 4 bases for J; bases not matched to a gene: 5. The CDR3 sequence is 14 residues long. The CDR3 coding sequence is TGTGCCAGCAGCCAACAGGGGAGGAATCAGCCCCAGCATTTT. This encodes CASSQQGRNQPQHF.

CDR3 amino acids: CASSQELWVGTEAFF. The CDR3 DNA reads TGTGCCAGCAGCCAGGAGTTGTGGGTAGGCACTGAAGCTTTCTTT. The chain uses TRBV14 and TRBJ1-1; no definite D call. This CDR3 contains 15 residues. The V gene lost 3 bases and the J gene lost 4 bases, with 15 bases spanning the gap. Germline CDR1 reads SGHDN; CDR2 reads FVKESK.

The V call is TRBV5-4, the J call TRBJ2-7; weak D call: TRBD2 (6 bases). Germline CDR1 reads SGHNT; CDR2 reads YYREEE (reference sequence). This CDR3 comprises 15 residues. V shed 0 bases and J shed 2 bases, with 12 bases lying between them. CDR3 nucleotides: TGTGCCAGCAGCTTGGACGGGAGAGGAACCTACGAGCAGTACTTC. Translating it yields CASSLDGRGTYEQYF.

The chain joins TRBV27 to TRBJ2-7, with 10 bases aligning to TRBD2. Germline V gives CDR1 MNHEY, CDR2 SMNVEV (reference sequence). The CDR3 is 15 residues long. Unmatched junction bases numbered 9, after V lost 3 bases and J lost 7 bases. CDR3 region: CASSFQRGGIGEQYF. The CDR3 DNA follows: TGTGCCAGCAGTTTCCAGCGGGGGGGTATTGGAGAGCAGTACTTC.

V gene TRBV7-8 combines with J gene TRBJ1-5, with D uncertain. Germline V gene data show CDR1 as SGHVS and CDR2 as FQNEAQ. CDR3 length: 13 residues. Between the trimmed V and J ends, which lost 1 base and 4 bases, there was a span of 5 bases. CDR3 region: CASSLGQNQPQHF. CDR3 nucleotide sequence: TGTGCCAGCAGCTTAGGGCAGAATCAGCCCCAGCATTTT.

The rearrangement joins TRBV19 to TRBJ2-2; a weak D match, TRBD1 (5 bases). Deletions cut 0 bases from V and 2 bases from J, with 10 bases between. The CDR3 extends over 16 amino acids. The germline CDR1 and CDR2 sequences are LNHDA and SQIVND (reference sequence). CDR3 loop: CASSIDQGLNTGELFF. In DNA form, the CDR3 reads TGTGCCAGTAGTATAGACCAGGGTTTAAACACCGGGGAGCTGTTTTTT.

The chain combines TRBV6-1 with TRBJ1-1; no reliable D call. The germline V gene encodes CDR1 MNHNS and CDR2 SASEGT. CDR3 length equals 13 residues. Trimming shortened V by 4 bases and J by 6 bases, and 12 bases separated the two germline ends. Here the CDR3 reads CASSGSELAEAFF. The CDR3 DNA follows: TGTGCCAGCAGTGGAAGCGAACTTGCTGAAGCTTTCTTT.

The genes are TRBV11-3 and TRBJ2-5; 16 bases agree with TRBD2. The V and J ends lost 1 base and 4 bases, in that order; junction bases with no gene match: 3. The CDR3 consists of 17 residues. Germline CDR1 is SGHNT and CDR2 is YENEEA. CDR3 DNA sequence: TGTGCCAGCAGCTTAGGGGGACTAGCGGGAGGGGGAGAGACCCAGTACTTC. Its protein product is CASSLGGLAGGGETQYF.

This chain's CDR3 is CASSVASSNEKLFF. The CDR3 coding sequence is TGTGCCAGCAGCGTAGCGAGCTCTAATGAAAAACTGTTTTTT. The V call is TRBV9, the J call TRBJ1-4; the D is unclear. The V gene lost 0 bases and the J gene lost 3 bases, with 6 bases spanning the gap. Germline assignment: CDR1 SGDLS and CDR2 YYNGEE. The CDR3 is made up of 14 amino acids. Looking up the rest from reference TRBV9 and TRBJ1-4 gives the full variable domain: DSGVTQTPKHLITATGQRVTLRCSPRSGDLSVYWYQQSLDQGLQFLIQYYNGEERAKGNILERFSAQQFPDLHSELNLSSLELGDSALYFCASSVASSNEKLFFGSGTQLSVL.

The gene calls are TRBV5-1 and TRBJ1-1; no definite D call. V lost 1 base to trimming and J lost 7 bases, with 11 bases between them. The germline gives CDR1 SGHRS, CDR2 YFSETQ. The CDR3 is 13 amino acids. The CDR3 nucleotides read TGCGCCAGCAGCTTGTATCAGAGGGATGAAGCTTTCTTT. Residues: CASSLYQRDEAFF.

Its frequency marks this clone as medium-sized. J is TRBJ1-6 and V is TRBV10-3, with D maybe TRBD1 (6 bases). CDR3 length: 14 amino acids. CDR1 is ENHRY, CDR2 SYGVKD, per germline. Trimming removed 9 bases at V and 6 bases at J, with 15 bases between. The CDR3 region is CAIRGYGANSPLHF. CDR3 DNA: TGTGCCATTAGGGGGTATGGGGCTAATTCACCCCTCCACTTT.

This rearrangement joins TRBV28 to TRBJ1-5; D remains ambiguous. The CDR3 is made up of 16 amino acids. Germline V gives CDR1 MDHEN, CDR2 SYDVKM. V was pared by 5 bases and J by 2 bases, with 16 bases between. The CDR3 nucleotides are TGTGCCAGCAGTACGAATACGGGTGAGGGCAATCAGCCCCAGCATTTT. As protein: CASSTNTGEGNQPQHF.

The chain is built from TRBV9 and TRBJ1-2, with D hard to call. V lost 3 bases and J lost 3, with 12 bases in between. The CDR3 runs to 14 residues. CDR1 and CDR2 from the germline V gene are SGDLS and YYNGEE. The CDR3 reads CASSDTPTYYGYTF. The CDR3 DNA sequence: TGTGCCAGCAGCGACACCCCGACATACTATGGCTACACCTTC. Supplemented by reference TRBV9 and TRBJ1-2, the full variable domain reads DSGVTQTPKHLITATGQRVTLRCSPRSGDLSVYWYQQSLDQGLQFLIQYYNGEERAKGNILERFSAQQFPDLHSELNLSSLELGDSALYFCASSDTPTYYGYTFGSGTRLTVV.

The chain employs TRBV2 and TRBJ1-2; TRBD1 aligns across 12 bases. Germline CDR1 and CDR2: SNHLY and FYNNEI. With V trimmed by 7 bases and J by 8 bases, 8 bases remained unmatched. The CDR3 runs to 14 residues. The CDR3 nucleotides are TGTGCCAGCACCGGCGGGGACAGGGGGCTCGGCTACACCTTC. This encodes CASTGGDRGLGYTF. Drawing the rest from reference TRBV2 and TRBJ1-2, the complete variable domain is EPEVTQTPSHQVTQMGQEVILRCVPISNHLYFYWYRQILGQKVEFLVSFYNNEISEKSEIFDDQFSVERPDGSNFTLKIRSTKLEDSAMYFCASTGGDRGLGYTFGSGTRLTVV.

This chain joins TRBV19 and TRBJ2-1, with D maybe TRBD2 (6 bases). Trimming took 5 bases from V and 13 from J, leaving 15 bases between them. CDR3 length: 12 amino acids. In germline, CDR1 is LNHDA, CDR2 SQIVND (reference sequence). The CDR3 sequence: CASSGGVAEQFF. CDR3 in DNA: TGTGCCAGTAGTGGTGGGGTAGCGGAACAGTTCTTC.

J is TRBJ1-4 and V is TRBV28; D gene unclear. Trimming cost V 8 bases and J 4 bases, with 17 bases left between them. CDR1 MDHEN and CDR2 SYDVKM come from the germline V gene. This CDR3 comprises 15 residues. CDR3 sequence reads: CASSRPPGYNEKLFF. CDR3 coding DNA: TGTGCCAGCTCCCGTCCGCCGGGATATAATGAAAAACTGTTTTTT.